The clone carrying this T cell receptor (beta chain) was counted ten times or more. Its specificity is unknown. The CDR3 regions of TCR beta were amplified from RNA transcripts. A first-round RT-PCR of the TCR CDR3 used the HTBI primer set. One entry per CDR3 protein results from TCRdb running MiXCR on the multiplex PCR reads. The sample contains 540,000 or so distinct CDR3 sequences, about a sixth of which appear only once. This record comes from a study of T cells in Graves' hyperthyroidism and ophthalmopathy. Study-level points and caveats: Most expanded thyroid clonotypes above 0.001 recurred in blood.

Investigators excluded patients with uncontrolled infection, other autoimmune disease, pregnancy or lactation. The CDR3 loop spans 19 amino acids. J gave up 5 bases and V 3 bases, and 15 bases lay outside the gene matches. Germline V lookup: CDR1 MNHNS, CDR2 SASEGT. The rearrangement links TRBV6-1 to TRBJ2-5, with 13 bases aligning to TRBD2. The sequence was obtained from a woman aged 25 to 39 with Graves' hyperthyroidism. Sequences were obtained from blood. The CDR3 sequence: CASSDWFNGLAGDGETQYF. DNA of the CDR3: TGTGCCAGCAGTGATTGGTTCAACGGACTAGCGGGAGACGGGGAGACCCAGTACTTC.